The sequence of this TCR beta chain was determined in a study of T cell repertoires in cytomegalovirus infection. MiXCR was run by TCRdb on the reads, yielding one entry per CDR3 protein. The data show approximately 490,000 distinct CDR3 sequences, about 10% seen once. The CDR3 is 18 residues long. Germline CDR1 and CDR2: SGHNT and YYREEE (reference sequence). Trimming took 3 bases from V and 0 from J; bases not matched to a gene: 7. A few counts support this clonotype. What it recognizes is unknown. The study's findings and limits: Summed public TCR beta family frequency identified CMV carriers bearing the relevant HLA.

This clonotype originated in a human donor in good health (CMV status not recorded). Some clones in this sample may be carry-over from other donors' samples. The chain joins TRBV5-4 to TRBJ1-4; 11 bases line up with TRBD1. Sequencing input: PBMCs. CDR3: CASSWGQGGYATNEKLFF. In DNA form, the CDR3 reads TGTGCCAGCAGCTGGGGACAGGGGGGCTATGCAACTAATGAAAAACTGTTTTTT.